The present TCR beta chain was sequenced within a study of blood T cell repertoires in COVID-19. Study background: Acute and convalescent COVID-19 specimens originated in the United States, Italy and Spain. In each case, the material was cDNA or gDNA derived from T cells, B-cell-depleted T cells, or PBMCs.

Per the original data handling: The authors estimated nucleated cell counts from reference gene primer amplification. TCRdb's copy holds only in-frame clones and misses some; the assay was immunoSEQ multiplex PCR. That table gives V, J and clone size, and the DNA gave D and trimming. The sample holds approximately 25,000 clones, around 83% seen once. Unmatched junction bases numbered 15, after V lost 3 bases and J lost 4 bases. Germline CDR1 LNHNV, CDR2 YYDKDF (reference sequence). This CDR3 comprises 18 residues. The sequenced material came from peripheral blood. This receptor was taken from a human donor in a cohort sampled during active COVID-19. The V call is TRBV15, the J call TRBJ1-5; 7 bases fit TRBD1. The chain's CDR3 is CATSRASSTGVGNQPQHF. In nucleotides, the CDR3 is TGTGCCACCAGCAGGGCCTCATCCACAGGGGTAGGAAATCAGCCCCAGCATTTT.